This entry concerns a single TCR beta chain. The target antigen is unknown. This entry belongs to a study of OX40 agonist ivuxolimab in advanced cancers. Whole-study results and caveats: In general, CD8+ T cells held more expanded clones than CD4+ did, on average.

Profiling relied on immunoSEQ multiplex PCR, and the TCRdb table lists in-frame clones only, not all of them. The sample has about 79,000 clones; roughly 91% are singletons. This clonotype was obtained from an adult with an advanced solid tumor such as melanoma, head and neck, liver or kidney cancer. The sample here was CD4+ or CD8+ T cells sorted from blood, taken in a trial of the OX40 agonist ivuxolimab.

CDR3 residues: CASSYRGHYNEQFF. The DNA for the CDR3 is TGTGCCAGCAGTTACAGGGGCCACTACAATGAGCAGTTCTTC. The genes are TRBV28 and TRBJ2-1; 7 bases fit TRBD1. V lost 4 bases to trimming and J lost 3 bases; unmatched junction nucleotides: 3. Germline V CDR1 and CDR2: MDHEN, SYDVKM. The CDR3 runs 14 residues.